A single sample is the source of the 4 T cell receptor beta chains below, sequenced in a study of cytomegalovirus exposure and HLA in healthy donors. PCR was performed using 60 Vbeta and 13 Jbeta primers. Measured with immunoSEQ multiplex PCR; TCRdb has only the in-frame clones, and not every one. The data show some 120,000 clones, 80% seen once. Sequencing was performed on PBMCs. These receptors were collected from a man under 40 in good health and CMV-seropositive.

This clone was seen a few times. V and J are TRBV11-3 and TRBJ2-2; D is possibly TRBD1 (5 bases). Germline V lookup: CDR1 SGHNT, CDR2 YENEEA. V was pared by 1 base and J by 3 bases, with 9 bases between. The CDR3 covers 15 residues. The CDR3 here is CASSLGGADTGELFF. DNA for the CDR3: TGTGCCAGCAGCTTAGGGGGCGCGGACACCGGGGAGCTGTTTTTT.

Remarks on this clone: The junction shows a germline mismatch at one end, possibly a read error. The CDR3 loop is CASRRLDRDGANGLTF. In DNA form, the CDR3 reads TGTGCCAGCAGACGTTTGGACAGGGATGGGGCCAACGGCCTGACTTTC. The chain is built from TRBV2 and TRBJ2-6; 8 bases align to TRBD1. The CDR3 length is 16 residues. Germline values: CDR1 SNHLY, CDR2 FYNNEI.

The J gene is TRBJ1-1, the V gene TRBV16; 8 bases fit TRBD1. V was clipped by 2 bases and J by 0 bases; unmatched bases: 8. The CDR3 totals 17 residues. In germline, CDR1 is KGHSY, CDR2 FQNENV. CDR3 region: CASSQRPAGGVNTEAFF. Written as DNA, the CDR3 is TGTGCCAGCAGCCAACGGCCGGCAGGGGGCGTGAACACTGAAGCTTTCTTT.

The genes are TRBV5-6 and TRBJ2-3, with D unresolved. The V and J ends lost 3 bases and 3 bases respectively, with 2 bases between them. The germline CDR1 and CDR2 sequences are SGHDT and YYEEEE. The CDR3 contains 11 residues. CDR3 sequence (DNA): TGTGCCAGCAGCTCGACAGATACGCAGTATTTT. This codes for CASSSTDTQYF.